A single sample is the source of the 20 T cell receptor beta chains below, sequenced in a study of cytomegalovirus exposure and HLA in healthy donors. The study ran its PCR with 60 Vbeta and 13 Jbeta primers. Assay: immunoSEQ multiplex PCR; the TCRdb copy retains only in-frame clones and omits some. The repertoire holds roughly 170,000 clones, with 80% as singletons. The sample consisted of PBMCs. The receptor source for this set is a woman aged 45-59 years in good health and CMV-seropositive.

For the CDR3, the DNA is TGTGCCAGCAGCTTGAGCAGGGGGGACAGGGGTCGGAATGGCTACACCTTC. Its translation: CASSLSRGDRGRNGYTF. The chain combines TRBV5-5 with TRBJ1-2; 10 positions match TRBD1. CDR1 and CDR2 from the germline V gene are SGHKS and YYEKEE (reference sequence). The CDR3 sequence is 17 residues long. The V gene end was trimmed by 1 base and the J gene end by 6 bases; junction bases not matched to a gene: 12.

This clone has a single count. The chain employs TRBV5-6 and TRBJ2-5, with D perhaps TRBD2 (5 bases). This CDR3 contains 14 residues. V was pared by 0 bases and J by 8 bases, with 14 bases between. Germline V gives CDR1 SGHDT, CDR2 YYEEEE. The CDR3 here is CASSLALRPGTQYF. The CDR3 DNA follows: TGTGCCAGCAGCTTGGCCCTACGGCCGGGAACCCAGTACTTC.

The chain carries TRBV11-2 and TRBJ1-3, with D uncertain. CDR3 size: 16 residues. The germline CDR1 and CDR2 sequences are SGHAT and FQNNGV. Trimming took off 4 bases at V and 0 bases at J, with 13 bases between the two ends. The CDR3 region is CASSSLTRRSGNTIYF. The DNA of the CDR3 is TGTGCCAGCAGCTCCCTGACACGACGCTCTGGAAACACCATATATTTT.

V and J are TRBV29-1 and TRBJ2-5; unclear D gene. Deletions cut 7 bases from V and 5 bases from J, with 5 bases between. There are 9 residues in the CDR3. Per germline, CDR1 SQVTM and CDR2 ANQGSEA. The CDR3 loop reads CSAGETQYF. CDR3 nucleotides: TGCAGCGCCGGGGAGACCCAGTACTTC.

The chain recombines TRBV9 with TRBJ2-7; D gene unclear. CDR1 is SGDLS and CDR2 is YYNGEE in the germline V gene. V was pared by 4 bases and J by 2 bases, with 19 bases between. CDR3 length equals 16 residues. CDR3 sequence: CASSPLPVNSPYEQYF. The CDR3 DNA reads as TGTGCCAGCAGCCCCTTACCCGTGAACTCCCCCTACGAGCAGTACTTC.

This sequence joins TRBV18 and TRBJ1-1; possible D gene TRBD1, 5 bases. V gave up 3 bases and J gave up 4 bases, with 12 bases separating them. CDR1 and CDR2 from the germline V gene are KGHSH and LQKENI. The CDR3 is made up of 14 amino acids. As DNA, the CDR3 is TGTGCCAGCTCACCGCAATATCAGGGCACTGAAGCTTTCTTT. Residues: CASSPQYQGTEAFF.

J is TRBJ1-4 and V is TRBV5-1; D not certain. Trimming took 3 bases from V and 6 from J, leaving 12 bases between them. The germline V gene encodes CDR1 SGHRS and CDR2 YFSETQ. This CDR3 region has 14 residues. CDR3 DNA: TGCGCCAGCAGCTCCCGGGTATCTGATGAAAAACTGTTTTTT. Its translation: CASSSRVSDEKLFF.

The V gene is TRBV4-3, the J gene TRBJ2-5, with TRBD2 matching 7 bases. The CDR3 contains 14 residues. From germline, CDR1 is LGHNA and CDR2 YSLEER. The trim removed 1 base at V and 4 bases at J, leaving 3 bases unmatched. DNA for the CDR3: TGCGCCAGCAGCCAAGGGGGGAGGGGAGAGACCCAGTACTTC. This sequence encodes CASSQGGRGETQYF.

The chain has TRBV4-2 and TRBJ2-5; weak D call: TRBD2 (6 bases). Looked up from germline, CDR1 is LGHNA and CDR2 is YNFKEQ. The ends were cut back, 4 bases at V and 1 base at J, with 16 bases in the middle. This CDR3 comprises 16 residues. The CDR3 is CASSPRRLGGQETQYF. The CDR3 DNA follows: TGTGCCAGCAGCCCCCGACGGCTCGGGGGCCAAGAGACCCAGTACTTC.

This clone showed up just a few times. The CDR3 DNA reads as TGCGCCAGCAGCCTAGGACATCAAGCCCCCTATGGCTACACCTTC. It encodes CASSLGHQAPYGYTF. The chain is built from TRBV4-1 and TRBJ1-2, with a tentative D call TRBD1 (5 bases). V was pared by 4 bases and J by 4 bases, with 16 bases between. The germline gives CDR1 MGHRA, CDR2 YSYEKL. This CDR3 is 15 amino acids long.

This clone has a single count. The chain recombines TRBV25-1 with TRBJ1-1, with D perhaps matching TRBD1 (5 bases). CDR3 length equals 15 residues. Germline V gene lookup returns CDR1 MGHDK and CDR2 SYGVNS. V was shortened by 5 bases and J by 1 base, with 14 bases between the two germline ends. CDR3: CASSRPGLPNTEAFF. DNA of the CDR3: TGTGCCAGCAGTAGACCGGGACTGCCGAACACTGAAGCTTTCTTT.

The genes are TRBV2 and TRBJ2-2; 10 bases match TRBD1. There are 14 residues in the CDR3. Per germline, CDR1 SNHLY and CDR2 FYNNEI. V trimming: 5 bases; J trimming: 7 bases; junction bases outside the gene matches: 4. This chain's CDR3 is CASSIGTGVGELFF. CDR3 nucleotide sequence: TGTGCCAGCAGTATAGGGACAGGGGTCGGGGAGCTGTTTTTT.

CDR3 nucleotide sequence: TGTGCCAGCAGTACAGTAGACAGGGCATCCGGGGAGCTGTTTTTT. It translates to CASSTVDRASGELFF. This chain uses TRBV25-1 with TRBJ2-2; 7 bases agree with TRBD1. The CDR3 is 15 residues long. Germline V gene sequence: CDR1 MGHDK, CDR2 SYGVNS. The V and J ends lost 5 bases and 6 bases, in that order; junction bases with no gene match: 9.

The chain links TRBV9 to TRBJ2-2; 10 bases are shared with TRBD2. V lost 3 bases to trimming and J lost 1 base; unmatched junction nucleotides: 0. Germline V gene data show CDR1 as SGDLS and CDR2 as YYNGEE. The CDR3 length is 15 residues. CDR3 in DNA: TGTGCCAGCAGCGGACTAGCGGGGAACACCGGGGAGCTGTTTTTT. This encodes CASSGLAGNTGELFF.

This clone was counted a few times. This chain uses TRBV6-1 with TRBJ1-1, with TRBD1 identical over 7 bases. Germline V CDR1 and CDR2: MNHNS, SASEGT. Trimming cost V 6 bases and J 7 bases; bases outside gene matches: 5. The CDR3 contains 12 residues. The CDR3 nucleotides read TGTGCCAGCAGGGGACAGACTGTTGAAGCTTTCTTT. Amino acids: CASRGQTVEAFF.

Only a few counts were recorded for this clone. V usage is TRBV6-6 and J usage is TRBJ1-1; TRBD1 agrees at 8 bases. Germline V CDR1 and CDR2: MNHNY, SVGAGI (reference sequence). V dropped 5 bases and J dropped 8; count of bases not matched to a gene: 4. This CDR3 spans 12 amino acids. The CDR3 reads CASSPRGLEAFF. The CDR3 nucleotides are TGTGCCAGCAGTCCCAGGGGGCTAGAAGCTTTCTTT.

The chain joins TRBV5-1 to TRBJ1-5, with 7 bases aligning to TRBD1. The V and J ends lost 0 bases and 6 bases, in that order; junction bases with no gene match: 3. CDR3 length: 14 amino acids. The germline CDR1 and CDR2 sequences are SGHRS and YFSETQ. The chain's CDR3 is CASSLGQGSQPQHF. The CDR3 coding sequence is TGCGCCAGCAGCTTGGGACAGGGAAGTCAGCCCCAGCATTTT.

The rearrangement joins TRBV9 to TRBJ2-3, with D uncertain. The germline V gene has CDR1 SGDLS and CDR2 YYNGEE. This CDR3 comprises 13 residues. Trimming left V 1 base short and J 0 bases short, with 3 bases between. CDR3 amino acids: CASSVLSTDTQYF. The CDR3 region has the DNA TGTGCCAGCAGCGTACTAAGCACAGATACGCAGTATTTT. Based on the CDR3 plus reference TRBV9 and TRBJ2-3, the full variable domain is DSGVTQTPKHLITATGQRVTLRCSPRSGDLSVYWYQQSLDQGLQFLIQYYNGEERAKGNILERFSAQQFPDLHSELNLSSLELGDSALYFCASSVLSTDTQYFGPGTRLTVL.

The chain combines TRBV27 with TRBJ1-5; D is undetermined. The CDR3 runs 16 residues. The germline gives CDR1 MNHEY, CDR2 SMNVEV (reference sequence). V lost 0 bases to trimming and J lost 1 base, with 10 bases between them. In nucleotides, the CDR3 is TGTGCCAGCAGTTTATCGATCGGGATGAGCAATCAGCCCCAGCATTTT. As protein: CASSLSIGMSNQPQHF.

V and J are TRBV9 and TRBJ1-5, with 8 nucleotides matching TRBD1. The CDR3 consists of 17 residues. Germline loops: CDR1 SGDLS, CDR2 YYNGEE. V was pared by 0 bases and J by 3 bases, with 8 bases of the junction left unmatched. CDR3 in amino acids: CASSVGQGASVNQPQHF. In DNA, the CDR3 is TGTGCCAGCAGCGTAGGGCAGGGGGCGTCGGTCAATCAGCCCCAGCATTTT.